The clone carrying this T cell receptor beta chain was picked up many times. PBMCs were density-gradient isolated from roughly 10 ml fresh blood. This entry is derived from a study of Graves' ophthalmopathy and Graves' hyperthyroidism. For repertoire sequencing, the TCR beta CDR3 regions were amplified from RNA transcripts. Amplification began with first-round RT-PCR using HTBI primers, then second-round multiplex PCR was performed. TCRdb itself ran the multiplex PCR reads through MiXCR, one entry per CDR3 protein. The sample gives a few hundred thousand distinct CDR3 sequences, roughly 17% of which show up once; approximately 2.4% is in the top ten. The CDR3 sequence is 11 residues long. In germline, CDR1 is LGHDT, CDR2 YNNKEL (reference sequence). Trimming pared 1 base from V and 6 bases from J, leaving 0 bases between.

The chain links TRBV3-1 to TRBJ2-2, with no clear D. The material sequenced was peripheral blood. This clonotype was sampled from an adult woman with stable Graves' hyperthyroidism. For the CDR3, the DNA is TGTGCCAGCAGCCAAGCCGGGGAGCTGTTTTTT. It translates to CASSQAGELFF.